Listed here are 9 T cell receptor beta chains from one sample, sequenced in a study of CD8 T cells in Susac syndrome (dated by TCRdb to between 2017 and 2020). Library preparation used the immunoSEQ multiplex PCR assay. RNA was extracted using the RNeasy kit, and about 0.45 to 1 ug of the RNA was reverse transcribed with random hexamers. The public sequencing data were trimmed at Q25 with fastp and processed into clonotypes with MiXCR by TCRdb, which kept only in-frame beta chains. Each record represents a unique CDR3 protein, reported with the most common genes and DNA among its rows. Across this sample there are 75,000 to 100,000 distinct CDR3 sequences, with around 94% seen only once. The ten largest clonotypes hold 0.2% to 0.3% of the sample. Sequences were obtained from CD8+ T cells from PBMCs. The receptors originated from a human donor in good health.

The chain joins TRBV7-9 to TRBJ2-4, with D uncertain. Looked up from germline, CDR1 is SEHNR and CDR2 is FQNEAQ (reference sequence). The CDR3 covers 14 residues. Trimming removed 4 bases from V and 6 bases from J, with 13 bases in between. For the CDR3, the DNA is TGTGCCAGCAGCTCAGAACCCTGGGGAAACATTCAGTACTTC. Encoded protein: CASSSEPWGNIQYF.

This rearrangement joins TRBV6-2 or TRBV6-3 to TRBJ1-1; weak D call: TRBD1 (5 bases). Trimming took off 0 bases at V and 1 base at J, with 15 bases between the two ends. Germline loops: CDR1 MNHEY, CDR2 SVGEGT. The CDR3 is made up of 17 amino acids. In nucleotides, the CDR3 is TGTGCCAGCAGTTACTCCCACCGGACGGGGACGAACACTGAAGCTTTCTTT. Amino acid sequence: CASSYSHRTGTNTEAFF.

The chain employs TRBV7-6 and TRBJ2-7; tentatively, D is TRBD1 (5 bases). The CDR3 totals 15 residues. Trimming took 5 bases from V and 0 from J, leaving 14 bases between them. The germline CDR1 and CDR2 sequences are SGHVS and FNYEAQ. The CDR3 nucleotides read TGTGCCAGCAGCGGGCAGCAGGGCCTCTCCTACGAGCAGTACTTC. It is translated as CASSGQQGLSYEQYF.

The chain joins TRBV6-2 or TRBV6-3 to TRBJ2-1, with a weak D call TRBD2 (5 bases). With 7 bases removed from V and 4 bases from J, the gap between germline ends came to 11 bases. Germline V gives CDR1 MNHEY, CDR2 SVGEGT. This CDR3 has 13 residues. Written as DNA, the CDR3 is TGTGCCAGCATCGACGAGGGATACAATGAGCAGTTCTTC. Protein sequence: CASIDEGYNEQFF.

This clonotype was detected only a few times. The chain joins TRBV7-8 to TRBJ1-1; a weak D match, TRBD1 (5 bases). Germline V gene lookup returns CDR1 SGHVS and CDR2 FQNEAQ. The germline V and J ends were trimmed by 11 bases and 0 bases, with 16 bases remaining between them. This CDR3 has 14 amino acids. The CDR3 DNA sequence: TGTGCCTTGGGGCAGGGAGCCCTGAACACTGAAGCTTTCTTT. This sequence encodes CALGQGALNTEAFF. The full variable domain, completed using reference TRBV7-8 and TRBJ1-1, is GAGVSQSPRYKVAKRGQDVALRCDPISGHVSLFWYQQALGQGPEFLTYFQNEAQLDKSGLPSDRFFAERPEGSVSTLKIQRTQQEDSAVYLCALGQGALNTEAFFGQGTRLTVV.

The V and J genes are TRBV7-9 and TRBJ2-1, with a tentative D call TRBD2 (5 bases). This CDR3 is built from 17 residues. Trimming removed 6 bases from V and 0 bases from J, with 18 bases in between. Per the germline V gene, CDR1 is SEHNR and CDR2 is FQNEAQ (reference sequence). In nucleotides, the CDR3 is TGTGCCAGCAGTTTTAGAGGACTGGAGAGCTCCTACAATGAGCAGTTCTTC. It encodes CASSFRGLESSYNEQFF.

J is TRBJ2-3 and V is TRBV7-9; 13 bases are shared with TRBD2. The V segment lost 3 bases and the J segment 8 bases; nucleotides outside the gene matches: 11. The CDR3 spans 17 residues. Germline CDR1 SEHNR, CDR2 FQNEAQ (reference sequence). CDR3 DNA: TGTGCCAGCAGCTTGGTGGGACTAGCGGGGCTGGAGGGTACGCAGTATTTT. Its protein is CASSLVGLAGLEGTQYF.

The chain couples TRBV12-3 or TRBV12-4 to TRBJ2-3; 9 bases match TRBD1. V dropped 5 bases and J dropped 2; count of bases not matched to a gene: 8. The CDR3 spans 16 residues. The CDR3 DNA reads TGTGCCAGCAGTCTACCGGGACAGGGATTCACAGATACGCAGTATTTT. It codes for CASSLPGQGFTDTQYF.

This sequence joins TRBV5-4 and TRBJ1-6; D is unclear. Germline values: CDR1 SGHNT, CDR2 YYREEE (reference sequence). Trimming removed 0 bases from V and 0 bases from J, with 7 bases in between. CDR3 length: 16 residues. Written as DNA, the CDR3 is TGTGCCAGCAGCTTGGTGGGAAGCTCCTATAATTCACCCCTCCACTTT. This codes for CASSLVGSSYNSPLHF.